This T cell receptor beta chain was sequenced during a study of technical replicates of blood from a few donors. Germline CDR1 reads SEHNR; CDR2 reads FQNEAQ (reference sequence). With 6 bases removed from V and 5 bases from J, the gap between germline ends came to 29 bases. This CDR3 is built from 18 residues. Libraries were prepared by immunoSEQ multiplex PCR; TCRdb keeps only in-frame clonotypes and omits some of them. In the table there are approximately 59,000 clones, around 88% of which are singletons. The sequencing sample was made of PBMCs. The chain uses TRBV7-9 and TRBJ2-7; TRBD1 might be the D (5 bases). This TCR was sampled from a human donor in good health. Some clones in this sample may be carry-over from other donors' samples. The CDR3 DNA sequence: TGTGCCAGCAGTCTTTTTACCTGGTGGCAGGGAAATTACGACGAGCAGTACTTC. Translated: CASSLFTWWQGNYDEQYF. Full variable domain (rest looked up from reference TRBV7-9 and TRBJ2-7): DTGVSQNPRHKITKRGQNVTFRCDPISEHNRLYWYRQTLGQGPEFLTYFQNEAQLEKSRLLSDRFSAERPKGSFSTLEIQRTEQGDSAMYLCASSLFTWWQGNYDEQYFGPGTRLTVT.